The clone carrying this T cell receptor (beta chain) was recorded once. Its antigen remains unidentified. The sample belongs to a study of shared clonotypes between healthy human individuals. Study at large: Sampling drew on donors who were a couple of women and a few men aged 18 to 49. Study outcomes and limitations: When naive CD4 clonotypes were compared across a few donors, around 5% were shared.

CDR1 is MDHEN and CDR2 is SYDVKM in the germline V gene. This CDR3 comprises 15 residues. Trimming stripped 7 bases from V and 4 bases from J, with 17 bases between. This was a deep-level run. TCRdb keeps only in-frame clones here, not all; method: immunoSEQ multiplex PCR. The table includes about 380,000 clones, 90% to 98% detected once. Specimen: memory CD8+ T cells sorted from blood. Subset defined: CD45RO+ cells pooled with CCR7-negative TemRA cells. The source of this sequence is a man aged 25 to 40 in good health. The chain employs TRBV28 and TRBJ1-5, with D perhaps TRBD1 (6 bases). As DNA, the CDR3 is TGTGCCAGCACTAGGGGCCGGAGGGGGAATCAGCCCCAGCATTTT. It yields the protein CASTRGRRGNQPQHF.